The 27 T cell receptor beta chains below were found in one sample sequenced in a study of blood T cell repertoires in COVID-19. The assay was immunoSEQ multiplex PCR, and TCRdb's table has in-frame clones only and misses some. The data contain 100,000 to 120,000 clones, approximately 83% of them singletons. The sequenced sample consisted of peripheral blood. The source is a man aged 45-65 years with acute or convalescent COVID-19.

The chain is built from TRBV6-5 and TRBJ1-6; no reliable D call. Trimming stripped 7 bases from V and 7 bases from J, with 17 bases between. CDR1 and CDR2 from the germline V gene are MNHEY and SVGAGI. The CDR3 spans 15 residues. The CDR3 region is CASIYGGIGNSPLHF. The CDR3 DNA is TGTGCCAGCATCTACGGCGGGATTGGGAATTCACCCCTCCACTTT.

The rearrangement uses TRBV3-1 (or the pseudogene TRBV3-2) and TRBJ1-2; the D gene is possibly TRBD1 (5 bases). V lost 2 bases and J lost 2, with 15 bases in between. The CDR3 is 16 residues long. Germline CDR1 and CDR2: LGHDT and YNNKEL (reference sequence). In DNA form, the CDR3 reads TGTGCCAGCAGCCAAACACCGACAGTGAAAAACTATGGCTACACCTTC. Its translation is CASSQTPTVKNYGYTF.

The chain recombines TRBV5-1 with TRBJ1-1, with 11 bases that match TRBD1. From germline, CDR1 is SGHRS and CDR2 YFSETQ. The CDR3 totals 17 residues. Germline trimming cut 0 bases from V and 0 bases from J; bases unmatched to any gene: 4. As DNA, the CDR3 is TGCGCCAGCAGCTTGGGGGACAGGGGGACCATGAACACTGAAGCTTTCTTT. This encodes CASSLGDRGTMNTEAFF.

CDR3: CASSVESSGAYEQYF. For the CDR3, the DNA is TGTGCCAGCAGCGTAGAGTCTAGCGGGGCCTACGAGCAGTACTTC. The gene calls are TRBV9 and TRBJ2-7; 9 bases match TRBD2. Germline CDR1 and CDR2: SGDLS and YYNGEE. V was clipped by 0 bases and J by 2 bases; unmatched bases: 3. CDR3 length equals 15 residues.

The V call is TRBV28, the J call TRBJ2-1, with D possibly matching TRBD2 (6 bases). In germline, CDR1 is MDHEN, CDR2 SYDVKM. This CDR3 region has 12 residues. Trimming removed 6 bases from V and 10 bases from J, with 13 bases in between. The CDR3 loop reads CASSQIGGEQFF. CDR3 coding DNA: TGTGCCAGCAGCCAAATCGGAGGGGAGCAGTTCTTC.

V usage is TRBV5-1 and J usage is TRBJ2-7; 8 nucleotides line up with TRBD1. Germline V gene data show CDR1 as SGHRS and CDR2 as YFSETQ. This CDR3 is built from 16 residues. The V gene end was trimmed by 4 bases and the J gene end by 0 bases; junction bases not matched to a gene: 9. CDR3 protein: CASSIPQGANSYEQYF. The CDR3 region has the DNA TGCGCCAGCAGCATACCTCAGGGGGCAAACTCCTACGAGCAGTACTTC.

V and J are TRBV4-2 and TRBJ2-1; perhaps TRBD2 as D (7 bases). Germline values: CDR1 LGHNA, CDR2 YNFKEQ. The CDR3 covers 15 residues. Deletions cut 1 base from V and 2 bases from J, with 9 bases between. The CDR3 region is CASSQGGGAYNEQFF. CDR3 bases: TGTGCCAGCAGCCAAGGAGGGGGGGCCTACAATGAGCAGTTCTTC.

V is TRBV11-2 and J is TRBJ2-2; D uncertain. V dropped 3 bases and J dropped 7 bases, with 9 bases sitting between them. Looked up from germline, CDR1 is SGHAT and CDR2 is FQNNGV. The CDR3 is 13 residues long. CDR3 DNA sequence: TGTGCCAGCAGCTTCACCCCCGGCGGGGAGCTGTTTTTT. Its protein is CASSFTPGGELFF.

The rearrangement uses TRBV24-1 and TRBJ1-2; a weak D match, TRBD1 (5 bases). Germline-derived CDR1 and CDR2 are KGHDR and SFDVKD. CDR3 length equals 13 residues. The ends were cut back, 4 bases at V and 8 bases at J, with 13 bases in the middle. CDR3 protein: CATSDRVGQGYTF. CDR3 in DNA: TGTGCCACCAGTGACCGAGTGGGGCAGGGCTACACCTTC.

Only one count was recorded for this clone. The CDR3 region has the DNA TGTGCCAGCAGCGAGACAGCCTCTGGAAACACCATATATTTT. Its translation is CASSETASGNTIYF. This chain joins TRBV14 and TRBJ1-3, with D possibly matching TRBD1 (5 bases). V was trimmed by 5 bases and J by 0 bases, leaving 8 bases between them. Germline V gene data show CDR1 as SGHDN and CDR2 as FVKESK. There are 14 residues in the CDR3.

This clone was counted a few times. This sequence joins TRBV2 and TRBJ1-5, with D perhaps matching TRBD1 (5 bases). The V gene lost 2 bases and the J gene lost 6 bases, with 11 bases spanning the gap. Looked up from germline, CDR1 is SNHLY and CDR2 is FYNNEI. CDR3 length: 14 amino acids. DNA of the CDR3: TGTGCCAGCAGTGAAAGGGGCAGGGTTCAGCCCCAGCATTTT. This gives the protein CASSERGRVQPQHF.

The rearrangement joins TRBV2 to TRBJ2-1; TRBD2 is a possible D gene (6 bases). CDR1 and CDR2 from the germline V gene are SNHLY and FYNNEI. The CDR3 spans 15 residues. With 8 bases removed from V and 6 bases from J, the gap between germline ends came to 20 bases. Written as DNA, the CDR3 is TGTGCCAGCGATATGACTAGTTTCGGGAGCAATGAGCAGTTCTTC. The encoded protein is CASDMTSFGSNEQFF.

The chain couples TRBV3-1 (or the pseudogene TRBV3-2) to TRBJ2-3; D might be TRBD1 (5 bases). Trimming shortened V by 1 base and J by 0 bases, and 14 bases separated the two germline ends. Per the germline V gene, CDR1 is LGHDT and CDR2 is YNNKEL (reference sequence). The CDR3 loop spans 17 amino acids. The CDR3 loop reads CASSQVSGQESTDTQYF. The CDR3 DNA follows: TGTGCCAGCAGCCAAGTATCAGGGCAAGAGAGCACAGATACGCAGTATTTT.

This clone has a single count. The CDR3 bases are TGCGCCAGCAGCTTGATAGGCCAGGGAAGCAACACTGAAGCTTTCTTT. Encoded protein: CASSLIGQGSNTEAFF. The chain links TRBV5-1 to TRBJ1-1, with D tentatively TRBD1 (5 bases). The CDR3 runs to 16 residues. V dropped 1 base and J dropped 2 bases, with 15 bases sitting between them. CDR1 and CDR2 (germline): SGHRS, YFSETQ.

The V call is TRBV7-3, the J call TRBJ1-4; 7 nucleotides match TRBD1. Looked up from germline, CDR1 is SGHTA and CDR2 is FQGTGA. The CDR3 is made up of 19 amino acids. V trimming: 4 bases; J trimming: 1 base; junction bases outside the gene matches: 15. The CDR3 loop reads CASSSRQGRGYGTNEKLFF. CDR3 DNA: TGTGCCAGCAGCTCCCGACAGGGAAGGGGTTATGGAACTAATGAAAAACTGTTTTTT.

J is TRBJ1-5 and V is TRBV10-3, with 7 bases identical to TRBD1. Per germline, CDR1 ENHRY and CDR2 SYGVKD. This CDR3 is built from 18 residues. With 1 base clipped from V and 2 bases from J, the junction kept 11 bases outside the gene matches. The CDR3 bases are TGTGCCATCAGTGAGTTGTTGGGGACAGTTCTAGGCAATCAGCCCCAGCATTTT. Translated, it gives CAISELLGTVLGNQPQHF.

CDR3 amino acids: CSVEELAGGLRNEQFF. The CDR3 nucleotides read TGCAGCGTTGAAGAGTTAGCGGGAGGGCTTCGCAATGAGCAGTTCTTC. The V and J genes are TRBV29-1 and TRBJ2-1; 11 nucleotides align to TRBD2. The J segment lost 6 bases and the V segment lost 0 bases, leaving 7 bases of the junction unmatched. Germline V gene sequence: CDR1 SQVTM, CDR2 ANQGSEA. The length of the CDR3 is 16 residues.

The chain combines TRBV7-8 with TRBJ2-1, with TRBD2 matching 9 bases. The germline V gene has CDR1 SGHVS and CDR2 FQNEAQ. The CDR3 loop spans 17 amino acids. The V gene end was trimmed by 6 bases and the J gene end by 8 bases; junction bases not matched to a gene: 17. The CDR3 region is CASSRQAGGTMSYEQFF. The CDR3 DNA is TGTGCCAGCAGTCGCCAAGCGGGGGGAACAATGAGCTATGAGCAGTTCTTC.

V is TRBV24-1 and J is TRBJ1-5; D is undetermined. Germline values: CDR1 KGHDR, CDR2 SFDVKD. This CDR3 contains 12 residues. Deletions cut 1 base from V and 6 bases from J, with 3 bases between. The CDR3 protein is CATSDFGQPQHF. As DNA, the CDR3 is TGTGCCACCAGTGATTTCGGTCAGCCCCAGCATTTT.

The gene calls are TRBV18 and TRBJ2-7; 8 positions match TRBD2. Germline assignment: CDR1 KGHSH and CDR2 LQKENI. This CDR3 is 14 amino acids long. Germline trimming cut 2 bases from V and 6 bases from J; bases unmatched to any gene: 6. Here the CDR3 reads CASSPAHGGVEQYF. The CDR3 region has the DNA TGTGCCAGCTCACCAGCTCACGGGGGGGTCGAGCAGTACTTC. The full variable domain, completed using reference TRBV18 and TRBJ2-7, is NAGVMQNPRHLVRRRGQEARLRCSPMKGHSHVYWYRQLPEEGLKFMVYLQKENIIDESGMPKERFSAEFPKEGPSILRIQQVVRGDSAAYFCASSPAHGGVEQYFGPGTRLTVT.

This clone showed up just once. V and J are TRBV10-3 and TRBJ2-1, with 9 bases matching TRBD2. With 2 bases clipped from V and 8 bases from J, the junction kept 4 bases outside the gene matches. The germline gives CDR1 ENHRY, CDR2 SYGVKD. The CDR3 is made up of 14 amino acids. The DNA of the CDR3 is TGTGCCATCAGTGAGGATAGCGGGAGAGATGAGCAGTTCTTC. Its protein is CAISEDSGRDEQFF.

The rearrangement uses TRBV5-1 and TRBJ1-4, with D uncertain. The germline V gene encodes CDR1 SGHRS and CDR2 YFSETQ. V gave up 5 bases and J gave up 8 bases, with 10 bases separating them. The CDR3 has 12 residues. The CDR3 loop is CASSGVGEKLFF. The CDR3 nucleotides are TGCGCCAGCAGTGGTGTCGGGGAAAAACTGTTTTTT.

This clone was counted a few times. The chain employs TRBV7-9 and TRBJ2-1, with D uncertain. Germline loops: CDR1 SEHNR, CDR2 FQNEAQ (reference sequence). The CDR3 covers 11 residues. Trimming shortened V by 1 base and J by 12 bases, and 7 bases separated the two germline ends. The CDR3 loop is CASSLELVQFF. The CDR3 nucleotides read TGTGCCAGCAGCTTAGAGCTTGTGCAGTTCTTC.

J is TRBJ2-7 and V is TRBV6-5; TRBD2 is a possible D gene (5 bases). The CDR3 is made up of 15 amino acids. With 0 bases removed from V and 2 bases from J, the gap between germline ends came to 11 bases. Germline CDR1 is MNHEY and CDR2 is SVGAGI. The CDR3 sequence: CASSYSAEATYEQYF. DNA for the CDR3: TGTGCCAGCAGTTACTCAGCGGAGGCAACCTACGAGCAGTACTTC.

The chain carries TRBV20-1 and TRBJ2-5, with D unresolved. The CDR3 covers 11 residues. The ends were cut back, 4 bases at V and 2 bases at J, with 5 bases in the middle. Germline CDR1 and CDR2: DFQATT and SNEGSKA (reference sequence). The CDR3 spells CSATVQETQYF. The CDR3 nucleotides are TGCAGTGCTACGGTACAAGAGACCCAGTACTTC.

This clone occurred a few times. V and J are TRBV4-2 and TRBJ2-7; 11 nucleotides agree with TRBD1. This CDR3 has 16 amino acids. V lost 1 base, J lost 0 bases, and 2 bases stayed unmatched. Germline values: CDR1 LGHNA, CDR2 YNFKEQ. CDR3 nucleotide sequence: TGTGCCAGCAGCCAAGTAGGGACAGGGGGCTCCTACGAGCAGTACTTC. The encoded protein is CASSQVGTGGSYEQYF.

The rearrangement links TRBV6-1 to TRBJ1-4; TRBD1 agrees at 11 bases. Germline assignment: CDR1 MNHNS and CDR2 SASEGT. The V and J ends lost 1 base and 7 bases, in that order; junction bases with no gene match: 2. This CDR3 spans 15 amino acids. CDR3 amino acids: CASSEGGTGGEKLFF. CDR3 bases: TGTGCCAGCAGTGAAGGGGGGACAGGGGGTGAAAAACTGTTTTTT.